The 6 T cell receptor beta chains listed next were all sequenced from one sample in a study of blood T cell repertoires in COVID-19. Generated by immunoSEQ multiplex PCR, the TCRdb table keeps only in-frame clones and is missing some. The repertoire holds approximately 250,000 clones, around 88% seen once, with 3.5% to 4.5% in the top ten. Material: PBMCs or T cells enriched from blood (not recorded which). These receptors originate from a woman aged 25 to 39 who had recovered from COVID-19.

This clone has just one count. This chain connects TRBV6-1 to TRBJ1-2, with 7 positions matching TRBD1. CDR3 size: 13 residues. The V segment lost 2 bases and the J segment 5 bases; nucleotides outside the gene matches: 2. Germline assignment: CDR1 MNHNS and CDR2 SASEGT. CDR3 loop: CASSEPGGYGYTF. For the CDR3, the DNA is TGTGCCAGCAGTGAACCAGGGGGTTATGGCTACACCTTC.

J is TRBJ1-4 and V is TRBV28; the match to TRBD1 covers 9 bases. Germline assignment: CDR1 MDHEN and CDR2 SYDVKM. The CDR3 covers 16 residues. Unmatched junction bases numbered 9, after V lost 5 bases and J lost 5 bases. The CDR3 region is CASSLPPGQGNEKLFF. The CDR3, as DNA: TGTGCCAGCAGTCTCCCTCCGGGACAGGGAAATGAAAAACTGTTTTTT.

The chain has TRBV30 and TRBJ1-2; 9 bases are a match to TRBD1. The germline V gene has CDR1 GTSNPN and CDR2 SVGIG (reference sequence). The ends lost 2 bases at V and 1 base at J; junction bases unmatched: 5. The CDR3 loop spans 15 amino acids. The CDR3 nucleotides read TGTGCCTGGAGTACGGGACAGGGATATAACTATGGCTACACCTTC. It is translated as CAWSTGQGYNYGYTF. Looking up the rest from reference TRBV30 and TRBJ1-2 gives the full variable domain: SQTIHQWPATLVQPVGSPLSLECTVEGTSNPNLYWYRQAAGRGLQLLFYSVGIGQISSEVPQNLSASRPQDRQFILSSKKLLLSDSGFYLCAWSTGQGYNYGYTFGSGTRLTVV.

The rearrangement links TRBV16 to TRBJ2-1, with D tentatively TRBD2 (5 bases). The CDR3 length is 14 residues. The ends were cut back, 2 bases at V and 7 bases at J, with 12 bases in the middle. Germline-derived CDR1 and CDR2 are KGHSY and FQNENV. The CDR3 DNA reads TGTGCCAGCAGCCAAGTGGGAGAAGGGAATGAGCAGTTCTTC. This codes for CASSQVGEGNEQFF.

CDR3 nucleotide sequence: TGTGCCAGCAGTTTATCTGGCTGGTCTGGAAACACCATATATTTT. Protein product: CASSLSGWSGNTIYF. V and J are TRBV27 and TRBJ1-3; D unclear. Germline assignment: CDR1 MNHEY and CDR2 SMNVEV (reference sequence). The CDR3 covers 15 residues. Trimming cost V 0 bases and J 1 base, with 7 bases left between them.

This chain links TRBV6-5 with TRBJ2-3; D is unclear. The germline gives CDR1 MNHEY, CDR2 SVGAGI. The CDR3 is 13 residues long. V gave up 8 bases and J gave up 3 bases, with 12 bases separating them. The CDR3 is CASSRSITDTQYF. CDR3 DNA: TGTGCCAGCTCGCGGAGTATAACAGATACGCAGTATTTT.